A single sample gave rise to the 27 T cell receptor beta chains below, sequenced in a study of blood T cell repertoires in COVID-19. Some clones are missing from TCRdb's copy, which holds only in-frame ones; the method was immunoSEQ multiplex PCR. The table lists about 280,000 clones, roughly 88% of them singletons. Sequencing was carried out using PBMCs or T cells enriched from blood (not recorded which). The origin of the receptors is a woman aged 30 to 39 who had recovered from COVID-19.

V gene TRBV5-1 combines with J gene TRBJ2-5, with TRBD2 matching 14 bases. CDR3 length: 16 amino acids. V gave up 3 bases and J gave up 2 bases; unmatched junction bases: 3. CDR1 is SGHRS and CDR2 is YFSETQ in the germline V gene. The CDR3 is CASSSGLAGAQETQYF. Written as DNA, the CDR3 is TGCGCCAGCAGCTCGGGACTAGCGGGGGCTCAAGAGACCCAGTACTTC.

As DNA, the CDR3 is TGTGCCAGCAGCCAAGAAGGATCGGGAGCTGAAGCTTTCTTT. Translation gives CASSQEGSGAEAFF. J is TRBJ1-1 and V is TRBV3-1 (or the pseudogene TRBV3-2); D gene ambiguous. Germline V lookup: CDR1 LGHDT, CDR2 YNNKEL (reference sequence). The CDR3 runs to 14 residues. The V and J ends lost 0 bases and 6 bases respectively, with 11 bases between them.

This chain uses TRBV6-5 with TRBJ2-1; tentative D call: TRBD2 (6 bases). V shed 0 bases and J shed 0 bases, with 6 bases lying between them. CDR3 length equals 15 residues. Germline assignment: CDR1 MNHEY and CDR2 SVGAGI. The CDR3 reads CASSYSGSSYNEQFF. The CDR3 nucleotides are TGTGCCAGCAGTTACTCCGGGAGCTCCTACAATGAGCAGTTCTTC.

The rearrangement joins TRBV9 to TRBJ2-7; unclear D gene. Germline-derived CDR1 and CDR2 are SGDLS and YYNGEE. This CDR3 comprises 15 residues. V lost 2 bases, J lost 1 base, and 13 bases lay in between. CDR3 sequence: CASSVSYGPSYEQYF. As DNA, the CDR3 is TGTGCCAGCAGCGTCTCCTACGGTCCATCCTACGAGCAGTACTTC.

V and J are TRBV4-1 and TRBJ2-2; weak D call: TRBD1 (5 bases). CDR1 MGHRA and CDR2 YSYEKL come from the germline V gene. V dropped 1 base and J dropped 6 bases, with 9 bases sitting between them. The CDR3 length is 14 residues. The CDR3 region is CASSQGRQSGELFF. The DNA of the CDR3 is TGCGCCAGCAGCCAAGGGAGACAGTCCGGGGAGCTGTTTTTT.

This sequence joins TRBV11-3 and TRBJ2-1; D is perhaps TRBD1 (5 bases). CDR1 is SGHNT, CDR2 YENEEA, per germline. V was trimmed by 6 bases and J by 8 bases, leaving 11 bases between them. CDR3 size: 12 residues. The CDR3 region has the DNA TGTGCCAGCAGAAGGGGCAGCGATGAGCAGTTCTTC. As protein: CASRRGSDEQFF.

The rearrangement uses TRBV6-5 and TRBJ2-2, with D maybe TRBD2 (6 bases). V shed 7 bases and J shed 1 base, with 10 bases lying between them. CDR1 and CDR2 (germline): MNHEY, SVGAGI. The CDR3 runs 14 residues. The CDR3 is CASKMGGNTGELFF. The DNA for the CDR3 is TGTGCCAGCAAAATGGGGGGGAACACCGGGGAGCTGTTTTTT.

The V gene is TRBV28, the J gene TRBJ2-3; 9 positions match TRBD2. J gave up 3 bases and V 6 bases, and 19 bases lay outside the gene matches. CDR3 length equals 19 residues. Germline V CDR1 and CDR2: MDHEN, SYDVKM. This CDR3 is CASSLQNLAGFTLTDTQYF. The DNA for the CDR3 is TGTGCCAGCAGCCTCCAAAATCTAGCGGGGTTTACACTGACAGATACGCAGTATTTT.

The chain carries TRBV10-3 and TRBJ1-3; 9 bases align to TRBD1. Per the germline V gene, CDR1 is ENHRY and CDR2 is SYGVKD. Trimming removed 5 bases from V and 0 bases from J; junction bases left unmatched: 5. There are 16 residues in the CDR3. This chain's CDR3 is CAISSQGALSGNTIYF. The CDR3 DNA is TGTGCCATCAGTTCACAGGGGGCTCTCTCTGGAAACACCATATATTTT.

The chain recombines TRBV9 with TRBJ1-2; D remains unclear. This CDR3 contains 12 residues. From germline, CDR1 is SGDLS and CDR2 YYNGEE. The V end was cut by 5 bases, the J end by 14 bases, with 19 bases between. CDR3 sequence: CASSSGPDPSTF. Written as DNA, the CDR3 is TGTGCCAGCAGTAGCGGACCGGACCCTAGTACCTTC.

This chain links TRBV9 with TRBJ2-1; D remains unclear. V lost 0 bases, J lost 5 bases, and 12 bases lay in between. Germline lookup yields CDR1 SGDLS and CDR2 YYNGEE. The CDR3 runs 15 residues. CDR3 DNA sequence: TGTGCCAGCAGCGTAGATAGTTCTACCCACAATGAGCAGTTCTTC. This sequence encodes CASSVDSSTHNEQFF.

The chain uses TRBV7-9 and TRBJ1-2; a weak D match, TRBD1 (5 bases). Per the germline V gene, CDR1 is SEHNR and CDR2 is FQNEAQ (reference sequence). The V end lost 11 bases, the J end lost 5 bases, and 21 bases lay between the germline ends. The CDR3 is 14 amino acids. DNA of the CDR3: TGTGCCGGGGGAGGACGGACTCTAGGATATGGCTACACCTTC. Amino acids: CAGGGRTLGYGYTF.

The table lists this clone with a few counts. Other nucleotide sequences in the sample specify the same CDR3. The V gene is TRBV7-3, the J gene TRBJ2-1, with 10 nucleotides matching TRBD2. The V gene's germline CDR1 is SGHTA and CDR2 FQGTGA. V lost 5 bases, J lost 2 bases, and 6 bases stayed unmatched. The CDR3 runs 16 residues. CDR3 DNA: TGTGCCAGCAGCCCGGGAGCGGGAGGGCCCTACAATGAGCAGTTCTTC. Protein sequence: CASSPGAGGPYNEQFF.

The DNA for the CDR3 is TGTGCCATCAGTGCCCGACGGGGGGCCAAGGTCCGCAGCTCCTACGAGCAGTACTTC. Protein: CAISARRGAKVRSSYEQYF. The chain combines TRBV10-3 with TRBJ2-7; D possibly corresponds to TRBD2 (7 bases). Germline CDR1 ENHRY, CDR2 SYGVKD. V was cut by 4 bases and J by 0 bases, with 25 bases left in between. The CDR3 is 19 residues long.

V is TRBV7-8 and J is TRBJ2-2; 8 positions match TRBD2. Per germline, CDR1 SGHVS and CDR2 FQNEAQ. Losses at the gene ends were 5 bases for V and 0 bases for J; bases not matched to a gene: 2. CDR3 length equals 15 residues. DNA of the CDR3: TGTGCCAGCAGCAGACTAGCGTCGAACACCGGGGAGCTGTTTTTT. Translating it yields CASSRLASNTGELFF.

The chain recombines TRBV27 with TRBJ1-2; tentatively, D is TRBD1 (6 bases). The V end lost 4 bases, the J end lost 6 bases, and 12 bases lay between the germline ends. The CDR3 length is 13 residues. Germline V gives CDR1 MNHEY, CDR2 SMNVEV (reference sequence). In DNA form, the CDR3 reads TGTGCCAGCAGTTCCCAGGGGTTCAATGGCTACACCTTC. Translated, it gives CASSSQGFNGYTF.

This clone was detected a few times. The J gene is TRBJ2-5, the V gene TRBV4-3; D may be TRBD1 (5 bases). This CDR3 region has 14 residues. Trimming took off 1 base at V and 5 bases at J, with 11 bases between the two ends. CDR1 is LGHNA and CDR2 is YSLEER in the germline V gene. CDR3 in amino acids: CASSQGWGWETQYF. The CDR3 DNA follows: TGCGCCAGCAGCCAAGGTTGGGGCTGGGAGACCCAGTACTTC.

The chain has TRBV5-1 and TRBJ2-1; D is undetermined. The germline V and J ends were trimmed by 1 base and 5 bases, with 4 bases remaining between them. The CDR3 is 12 amino acids. CDR1 is SGHRS, CDR2 YFSETQ, per germline. CDR3 coding DNA: TGCGCCAGCAGCTTGTCAGACAATGAGCAGTTCTTC. Its protein is CASSLSDNEQFF.

The chain carries TRBV19 and TRBJ1-1, with D uncertain. V gave up 4 bases and J gave up 1 base, with 10 bases separating them. CDR3 length equals 14 residues. Germline CDR1 and CDR2: LNHDA and SQIVND (reference sequence). CDR3 DNA sequence: TGTGCCAGTAGTAAGGCTGGGCAGAACACTGAAGCTTTCTTT. Translating it yields CASSKAGQNTEAFF.

The V call is TRBV29-1, the J call TRBJ1-4, with 7 bases that match TRBD1. CDR1 is SQVTM and CDR2 is ANQGSEA in the germline V gene. Unmatched junction bases numbered 14, after V lost 6 bases and J lost 7 bases. CDR3 length: 15 amino acids. CDR3 loop: CSVATGTVPGEKLFF. The CDR3 DNA reads as TGCAGCGTAGCGACCGGGACAGTACCTGGTGAAAAACTGTTTTTT.

The chain joins TRBV30 to TRBJ1-1; D remains unclear. Germline loops: CDR1 GTSNPN, CDR2 SVGIG (reference sequence). V lost 2 bases and J 8 bases, leaving 12 bases between the germline ends. CDR3 length equals 12 residues. CDR3 coding DNA: TGTGCCTGGAGTCGGGTTGGCAGAGAAGCTTTCTTT. This codes for CAWSRVGREAFF.

This clone was recorded only once. V usage is TRBV7-9 and J usage is TRBJ1-1; 8 bases are a match to TRBD1. Germline trimming cut 2 bases from V and 5 bases from J; bases unmatched to any gene: 4. The germline V gene encodes CDR1 SEHNR and CDR2 FQNEAQ (reference sequence). This CDR3 has 14 residues. In nucleotides, the CDR3 is TGTGCCAGCAGCTTAACAGGGGGAGAAACTGAAGCTTTCTTT. Its translation: CASSLTGGETEAFF.

The V and J genes are TRBV28 and TRBJ2-7; no clear D gene. V shed 4 bases and J shed 3 bases, with 7 bases lying between them. Germline V CDR1 and CDR2: MDHEN, SYDVKM. CDR3 size: 12 residues. This CDR3 is CASSWANYEQYF. The CDR3 DNA reads as TGTGCCAGCAGTTGGGCCAACTACGAGCAGTACTTC.

The V gene is TRBV11-2, the J gene TRBJ1-1; D is unclear. Looked up from germline, CDR1 is SGHAT and CDR2 is FQNNGV. This CDR3 is built from 15 residues. The germline V and J ends were trimmed by 5 bases and 5 bases, with 18 bases remaining between them. The CDR3 coding sequence is TGTGCCAGCAGCCACTACGGAGGGAGAGGGACTGAAGCTTTCTTT. The encoded protein is CASSHYGGRGTEAFF.

This sequence joins TRBV19 and TRBJ1-4, with 10 nucleotides matching TRBD1. With 5 bases clipped from V and 0 bases from J, the junction kept 21 bases outside the gene matches. Germline assignment: CDR1 LNHDA and CDR2 SQIVND (reference sequence). The CDR3 runs 22 residues. CDR3 sequence reads: CASSYVFGDRGSGDATNEKLFF. CDR3 coding DNA: TGTGCCAGTAGTTACGTATTCGGGGACAGGGGTTCCGGGGATGCAACTAATGAAAAACTGTTTTTT.

The chain carries TRBV4-1 and TRBJ2-7; D not certain. There are 15 residues in the CDR3. The germline V gene encodes CDR1 MGHRA and CDR2 YSYEKL. The ends were cut back, 1 base at V and 4 bases at J, with 14 bases in the middle. This chain's CDR3 is CASSQVASSAYEQYF. The CDR3 nucleotides are TGCGCCAGCAGCCAAGTTGCCAGTTCCGCTTACGAGCAGTACTTC.

This clone was found once. V and J are TRBV7-9 and TRBJ2-4; D is unresolved. Germline-derived CDR1 and CDR2 are SEHNR and FQNEAQ (reference sequence). The V and J ends lost 4 bases and 0 bases respectively, with 10 bases between them. CDR3 size: 15 residues. CDR3 region: CASSSLSLAKNIQYF. The CDR3 bases are TGTGCCAGCAGCTCCCTGTCCTTAGCCAAAAACATTCAGTACTTC.